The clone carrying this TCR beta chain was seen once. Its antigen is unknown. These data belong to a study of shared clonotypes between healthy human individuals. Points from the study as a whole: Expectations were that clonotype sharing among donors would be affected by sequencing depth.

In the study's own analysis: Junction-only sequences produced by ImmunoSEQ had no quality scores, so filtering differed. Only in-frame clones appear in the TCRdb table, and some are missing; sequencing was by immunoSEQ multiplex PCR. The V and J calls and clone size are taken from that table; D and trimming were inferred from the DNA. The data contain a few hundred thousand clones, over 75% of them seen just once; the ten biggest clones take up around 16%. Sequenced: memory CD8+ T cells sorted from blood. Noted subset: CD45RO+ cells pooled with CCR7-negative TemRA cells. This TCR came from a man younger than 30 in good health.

The CDR3 sequence: CASSQEELAGTDIAANTGELFF. The CDR3 DNA sequence: TGCGCCAGCAGCCAAGAAGAACTAGCGGGAACCGATATAGCAGCGAACACCGGGGAGCTGTTTTTT. The chain couples TRBV4-3 to TRBJ2-2; 10 bases align to TRBD2. The V segment lost 0 bases and the J segment 0 bases; nucleotides outside the gene matches: 16. Germline CDR1 is LGHNA and CDR2 is YSLEER. There are 22 residues in the CDR3.